Described below is a single T cell receptor (beta chain) sequence and its context. This table comes from immunoSEQ multiplex PCR, and its TCRdb copy is limited to in-frame clones, with some not included. Of 250,000 to 350,000 clones in the sample, around 89% were seen once. This record comes from a study of blood T cell repertoires in COVID-19. Overall study context: PBMCs, B-cell-depleted T cells, or T cells provided the cDNA or gDNA that made up the material.

In Seattle, patients joined the study during active infection and were tracked longitudinally. The sequence was collected from a woman between 50 and 59 years old with COVID-19, enrolled during active disease. Sequencing was carried out using peripheral blood.

The CDR3, as DNA: TGTGCCAGCAGCTTAGGCTATCAGCCCCAGCATTTT. Translated: CASSLGYQPQHF. The rearrangement uses TRBV13 and TRBJ1-5; the D is unclear. This CDR3 is 12 amino acids long. Germline values: CDR1 PRHDT, CDR2 FYEKMQ (reference sequence). The V gene lost 0 bases and the J gene lost 5 bases, with 2 bases spanning the gap. The full variable domain, its missing parts supplied by reference TRBV13 and TRBJ1-5, is AAGVIQSPRHLIKEKRETATLKCYPIPRHDTVYWYQQGPGQDPQFLISFYEKMQSDKGSIPDRFSAQQFSDYHSELNMSSLELGDSALYFCASSLGYQPQHFGDGTRLSIL.